These 3 T cell receptor beta chains share one sample of origin, sequenced in a study of CD8 T cells in Susac syndrome. When the RNA was reverse transcribed, random hexamers were used with an input of about 0.5 to 1 ug. Via MiXCR, TCRdb re-called the immunoSEQ multiplex PCR reads, giving one row per CDR3 protein. The sample holds under 95,000 distinct CDR3 sequences, just under 95% seen once. The source material was CD4+ T cells from PBMCs. The receptors come from a human donor with Susac syndrome.

This clonotype showed up just a few times. This sequence joins TRBV5-6 and TRBJ1-2; possible D gene TRBD1, 5 bases. The CDR3 totals 13 residues. Looked up from germline, CDR1 is SGHDT and CDR2 is YYEEEE. Trimming took 0 bases from V and 4 from J, leaving 7 bases between them. This CDR3 reads CASSLGGGYGYTF. CDR3 bases: TGTGCCAGCAGCTTGGGGGGGGGCTATGGCTACACCTTC.

This chain connects TRBV5-1 to TRBJ2-7; D may match TRBD1 or TRBD2 (5 bases each). V was cut by 0 bases and J by 4 bases, with 14 bases left in between. The germline V gene has CDR1 SGHRS and CDR2 YFSETQ. The CDR3 length is 15 residues. CDR3: CASSLESGTVYEQYF. DNA of the CDR3: TGCGCCAGCAGCTTGGAATCCGGGACGGTATACGAGCAGTACTTC.

This clonotype was counted once. This sequence joins TRBV5-1 and TRBJ2-3, with D possibly TRBD2 on 5 matching bases. The CDR3 has 15 residues. V gave up 6 bases and J gave up 4 bases, with 18 bases separating them. CDR1 and CDR2 (germline): SGHRS, YFSETQ. The CDR3 nucleotides are TGCGCCAGCACCACCCTCCCCGCGGGCGCAGATACGCAGTATTTT. Translation gives CASTTLPAGADTQYF.